The 3 T cell receptor beta chains below all came from one sample that was sequenced in a study of blood T cell repertoires in COVID-19. Sequenced by immunoSEQ multiplex PCR; TCRdb stores in-frame clones only, minus some. The repertoire has 150,000 to 200,000 clones, roughly 80% of them found once; the top ten carry 2.5% to 3.5%. What was sequenced was peripheral blood. Every receptor here comes from a man between 65 and 85 years old with acute or convalescent COVID-19.

The CDR3 DNA follows: TGTGCCAGCACCCGGGGCGGGAGACCTTACAATGAGCAGTTCTTC. Residues: CASTRGGRPYNEQFF. J is TRBJ2-1 and V is TRBV7-9; TRBD2 matches 7 bases. CDR3 size: 15 residues. Germline CDR1 reads SEHNR; CDR2 reads FQNEAQ (reference sequence). J gave up 4 bases and V 7 bases, and 10 bases lay outside the gene matches.

The chain has TRBV19 and TRBJ2-4, with 12 bases that match TRBD1. Germline loops: CDR1 LNHDA, CDR2 SQIVND (reference sequence). This CDR3 comprises 14 residues. V shed 5 bases and J 7 bases; nucleotides not matched to a gene: 3. The CDR3: CASSGTGGGNIQYF. For the CDR3, the DNA is TGTGCCAGTAGTGGGACAGGGGGCGGGAACATTCAGTACTTC.

This clone was observed a handful of times. J is TRBJ1-1 and V is TRBV27; possibly TRBD1 for D (5 bases). The CDR3 loop spans 14 amino acids. Germline CDR1 and CDR2: MNHEY and SMNVEV (reference sequence). V lost 0 bases and J lost 5, with 10 bases in between. The DNA of the CDR3 is TGTGCCAGCAGTTTATCGGGGGGGAGAACTGAAGCTTTCTTT. Its translation: CASSLSGGRTEAFF.